The TCR beta chain described here comes from a study of blood T cell repertoires in COVID-19. Trimming shortened V by 3 bases and J by 4 bases, and 4 bases separated the two germline ends. CDR3 length: 12 amino acids. The germline CDR1 and CDR2 sequences are SGHTA and FQGNSA. Study members were between about 18 and 95 years old and lived in 20 to 30 US regions. This table comes from immunoSEQ multiplex PCR, and its TCRdb copy is limited to in-frame clones, with some not included. The sample has under 450,000 clones; around 87% are singletons. The chain combines TRBV7-2 with TRBJ1-5, with no clear D. This TCR was recovered from a man younger than 45 who had recovered from COVID-19. The source material was PBMCs or T cells enriched from blood (not recorded which). As DNA, the CDR3 is TGTGCCAGCAGCTTCCTTAATCAGCCCCAGCATTTT. Translated: CASSFLNQPQHF.